This TCR beta chain is from a study of blood T cell repertoires in COVID-19. Whole-study context: Donors in the United States, Italy and Spain gave samples during acute or convalescent COVID-19. Sample material is recorded as cDNA or gDNA derived from T cells, B-cell-depleted T cells, or PBMCs.

Methods used by the authors: Estimation of nucleated cell counts relied on the amplification of reference gene primers. Clones were read by immunoSEQ multiplex PCR, and TCRdb kept only the in-frame ones, dropping some. V and J calls and clone size are copied from that table; D and trimming were computed from the DNA. The sample yields about 270,000 clones, around nine tenths seen once. The receptor was isolated from a woman aged 55-70 years who had recovered from COVID-19. The sequencing sample was made of peripheral blood.

The CDR3 sequence: CAISESGTGEEEAFF. The DNA of the CDR3 is TGTGCCATCAGTGAGTCCGGGACAGGGGAGGAAGAAGCTTTCTTT. The V call is TRBV10-3, the J call TRBJ1-1; 10 bases line up with TRBD1. The CDR3 is 15 amino acids. V shed 0 bases, J shed 8 bases, and the junction held 6 bases outside the gene matches. Germline assignment: CDR1 ENHRY and CDR2 SYGVKD.